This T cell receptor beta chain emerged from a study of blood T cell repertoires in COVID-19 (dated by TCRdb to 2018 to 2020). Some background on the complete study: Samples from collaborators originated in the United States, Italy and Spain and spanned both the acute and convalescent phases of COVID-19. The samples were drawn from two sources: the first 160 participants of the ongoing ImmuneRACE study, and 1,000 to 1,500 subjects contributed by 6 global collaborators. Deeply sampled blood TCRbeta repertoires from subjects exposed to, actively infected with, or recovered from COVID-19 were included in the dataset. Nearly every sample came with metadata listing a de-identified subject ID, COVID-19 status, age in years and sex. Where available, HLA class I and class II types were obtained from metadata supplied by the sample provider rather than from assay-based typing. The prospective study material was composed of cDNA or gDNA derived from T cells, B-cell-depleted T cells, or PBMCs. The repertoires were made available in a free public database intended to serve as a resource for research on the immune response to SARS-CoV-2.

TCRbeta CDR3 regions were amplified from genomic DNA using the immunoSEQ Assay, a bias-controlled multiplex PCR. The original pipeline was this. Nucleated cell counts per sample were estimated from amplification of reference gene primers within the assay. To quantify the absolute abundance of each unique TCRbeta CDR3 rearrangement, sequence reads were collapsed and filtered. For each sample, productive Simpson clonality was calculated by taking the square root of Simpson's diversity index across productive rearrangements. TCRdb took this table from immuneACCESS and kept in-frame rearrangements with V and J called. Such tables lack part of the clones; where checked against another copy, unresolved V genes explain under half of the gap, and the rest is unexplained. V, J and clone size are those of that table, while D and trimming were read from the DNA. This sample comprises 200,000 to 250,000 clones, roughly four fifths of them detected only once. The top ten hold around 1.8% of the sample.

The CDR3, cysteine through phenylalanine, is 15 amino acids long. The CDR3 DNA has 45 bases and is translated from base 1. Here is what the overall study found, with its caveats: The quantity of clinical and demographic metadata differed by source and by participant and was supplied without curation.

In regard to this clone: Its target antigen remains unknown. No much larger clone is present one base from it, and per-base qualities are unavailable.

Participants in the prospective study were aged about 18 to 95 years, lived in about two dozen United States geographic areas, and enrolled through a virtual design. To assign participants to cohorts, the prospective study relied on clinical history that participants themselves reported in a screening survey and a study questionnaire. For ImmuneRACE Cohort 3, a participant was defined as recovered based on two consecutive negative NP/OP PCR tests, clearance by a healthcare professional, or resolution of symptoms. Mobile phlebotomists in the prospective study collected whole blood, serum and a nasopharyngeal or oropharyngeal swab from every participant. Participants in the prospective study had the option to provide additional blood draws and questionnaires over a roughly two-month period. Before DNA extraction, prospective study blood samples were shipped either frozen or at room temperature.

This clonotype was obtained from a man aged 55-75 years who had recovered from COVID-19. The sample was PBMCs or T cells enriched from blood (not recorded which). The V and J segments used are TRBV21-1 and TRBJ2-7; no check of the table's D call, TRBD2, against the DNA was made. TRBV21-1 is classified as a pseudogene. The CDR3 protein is CANPPGRGYSYEQYF. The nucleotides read TGTGCCAACCCCCCCGGGCGGGGCTACTCCTACGAGCAGTACTTC.